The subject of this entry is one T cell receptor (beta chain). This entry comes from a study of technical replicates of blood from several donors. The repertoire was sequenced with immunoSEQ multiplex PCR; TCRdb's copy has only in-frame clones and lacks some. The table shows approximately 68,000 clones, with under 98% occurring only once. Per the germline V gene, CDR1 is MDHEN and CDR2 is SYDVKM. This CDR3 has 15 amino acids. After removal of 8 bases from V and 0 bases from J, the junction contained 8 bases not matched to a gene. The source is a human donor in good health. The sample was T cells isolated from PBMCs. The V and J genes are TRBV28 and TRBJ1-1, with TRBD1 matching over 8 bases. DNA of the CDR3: TGTGCCAGCGAGAACAGGGGGTATTTGAACACTGAAGCTTTCTTT. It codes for CASENRGYLNTEAFF. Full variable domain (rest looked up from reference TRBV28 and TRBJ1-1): DVKVTQSSRYLVKRTGEKVFLECVQDMDHENMFWYRQDPGLGLRLIYFSYDVKMKEKGDIPEGYSVSREKKERFSLILESASTNQTSMYLCASENRGYLNTEAFFGQGTRLTVV.